These 15 T cell receptor beta chains originate from one sample sequenced in a study of OX40 agonist ivuxolimab in advanced cancers. Assay: immunoSEQ multiplex PCR; the TCRdb copy retains only in-frame clones and omits some. Here the sample spans about 90,000 clones, around 90% being singletons. This material consisted of CD4+ or CD8+ T cells sorted from blood, taken in a trial of the OX40 agonist ivuxolimab. The source is an adult with an advanced solid tumor such as melanoma, head and neck, liver or kidney cancer.

This clone was seen only once. The genes are TRBV7-2 and TRBJ1-1; 7 bases fit TRBD1. V lost 1 base and J lost 4; bases outside the gene matches: 15. Germline loops: CDR1 SGHTA, CDR2 FQGNSA. This CDR3 is built from 18 residues. DNA for the CDR3: TGTGCCAGCAGCTTAGGATCAGGGGGGGGTCGGCTGAGCACTGAAGCTTTCTTT. Amino acid sequence: CASSLGSGGGRLSTEAFF.

A few counts support this clone. The rearrangement uses TRBV6-1 and TRBJ1-5; D is ambiguous. With 4 bases removed from V and 6 bases from J, the gap between germline ends came to 10 bases. CDR1 and CDR2 from the germline V gene are MNHNS and SASEGT. This CDR3 spans 13 amino acids. The CDR3 sequence: CASSVASGQPQHF. CDR3 DNA: TGTGCCAGCAGTGTCGCCTCTGGTCAGCCCCAGCATTTT.

This chain uses TRBV10-2 with TRBJ1-3; D unresolved. Germline V gene lookup returns CDR1 WSHSY and CDR2 SAAADI. The CDR3 length is 16 residues. V lost 7 bases, J lost 4 bases, and 20 bases lay in between. CDR3 bases: TGCGCCAGCACCCCAGAAGAGAACTGGTTCGGAAACACCATATATTTT. It specifies CASTPEENWFGNTIYF.

This chain joins TRBV10-1 and TRBJ2-7; tentative D call: TRBD1 (6 bases). V was trimmed by 0 bases and J by 8 bases, leaving 11 bases between them. CDR1 and CDR2 from the germline V gene are WNHNN and SYGVQD (reference sequence). This CDR3 has 13 amino acids. The CDR3 spells CASSESGAGKQYF. CDR3 sequence (DNA): TGCGCCAGCAGTGAGTCGGGGGCCGGGAAGCAGTACTTC.

This rearrangement joins TRBV18 to TRBJ2-5; no firm D call. This CDR3 has 14 residues. V gave up 2 bases and J gave up 0 bases, with 7 bases separating them. CDR1 is KGHSH, CDR2 LQKENI, per germline. Here the CDR3 reads CASSPLSDQETQYF. CDR3 DNA: TGTGCCAGCTCACCATTGTCAGACCAAGAGACCCAGTACTTC.

This chain joins TRBV27 and TRBJ1-5; D not resolved. CDR3 size: 15 residues. Germline CDR1 and CDR2: MNHEY and SMNVEV (reference sequence). Trimming removed 0 bases at V and 6 bases at J, with 12 bases between. CDR3 region: CASSLSSRRGQPQHF. The CDR3 nucleotides read TGTGCCAGCAGTTTATCGTCCAGGCGGGGTCAGCCCCAGCATTTT.

J is TRBJ1-4 and V is TRBV30; possibly TRBD1 for D (5 bases). The CDR3 runs to 13 residues. V was trimmed by 0 bases and J by 7 bases, leaving 9 bases between them. CDR1 is GTSNPN and CDR2 is SVGIG in the germline V gene (reference sequence). The chain's CDR3 is CAWSVRGGEKLFF. In DNA, the CDR3 is TGTGCCTGGAGTGTACGGGGGGGTGAAAAACTGTTTTTT. The full variable domain, its missing parts supplied by reference TRBV30 and TRBJ1-4, is SQTIHQWPATLVQPVGSPLSLECTVEGTSNPNLYWYRQAAGRGLQLLFYSVGIGQISSEVPQNLSASRPQDRQFILSSKKLLLSDSGFYLCAWSVRGGEKLFFGSGTQLSVL.

This chain connects TRBV10-2 to TRBJ2-5, with 10 bases that match TRBD2. The CDR3 consists of 16 residues. Germline CDR1 reads WSHSY; CDR2 reads SAAADI. V gave up 8 bases and J gave up 5 bases; unmatched junction bases: 14. The CDR3 DNA is TGCGCCAGCCGCCACCCCACAGCGGGAGGGCCTGAGACCCAGTACTTC. Translated: CASRHPTAGGPETQYF.

This chain connects TRBV2 to TRBJ1-5, with TRBD1 as a possible D gene (5 bases). V lost 8 bases, J lost 4 bases, and 15 bases lay in between. The CDR3 extends over 14 amino acids. Germline values: CDR1 SNHLY, CDR2 FYNNEI. The CDR3 DNA sequence: TGTGCCAGCGCCGGTGTTGGGGGAAATCAGCCCCAGCATTTT. The encoded protein is CASAGVGGNQPQHF.

This clone was recorded only once. The J gene is TRBJ2-3, the V gene TRBV7-6; D may correspond to TRBD1 or TRBD2 (6 bases each). Germline V lookup: CDR1 SGHVS, CDR2 FNYEAQ. This CDR3 has 14 amino acids. Trimming shortened V by 4 bases and J by 4 bases, and 12 bases separated the two germline ends. CDR3 sequence reads: CASSSRGVADTQYF. CDR3 nucleotides: TGTGCCAGCAGCTCAAGGGGGGTCGCAGATACGCAGTATTTT.

The gene calls are TRBV5-1 and TRBJ2-1; D is unclear. In germline, CDR1 is SGHRS, CDR2 YFSETQ. The V and J ends lost 3 bases and 4 bases respectively, with 14 bases between them. CDR3 size: 15 residues. The CDR3 loop reads CASSWAFGRYNEQFF. In DNA, the CDR3 is TGCGCCAGCAGCTGGGCCTTCGGACGGTACAATGAGCAGTTCTTC.

The chain is built from TRBV5-1 and TRBJ1-3; 10 bases match TRBD1. V lost 3 bases to trimming and J lost 2 bases; unmatched junction nucleotides: 11. The CDR3 is 18 amino acids. Germline V CDR1 and CDR2: SGHRS, YFSETQ. The CDR3 DNA is TGCGCCAGCAGCTCTTCACCGGGGGACAGGGGCCCTGGAAACACCATATATTTT. Its protein is CASSSSPGDRGPGNTIYF.

V is TRBV10-3 and J is TRBJ2-1; D uncertain. The V gene lost 0 bases and the J gene lost 9 bases, with 6 bases spanning the gap. The CDR3 has 12 amino acids. Germline V lookup: CDR1 ENHRY, CDR2 SYGVKD. The CDR3 sequence: CAISESSFEQFF. The CDR3 coding sequence is TGTGCCATCAGTGAGTCTAGTTTTGAGCAGTTCTTC.

Here the CDR3 DNA reads TGTGCCAGCAGCCCTAGAGGGTCAAAACCGACAGATACGCAGTATTTT. Translated, it gives CASSPRGSKPTDTQYF. The V call is TRBV7-2, the J call TRBJ2-3; the D gene is possibly TRBD2 (5 bases). Germline V gene sequence: CDR1 SGHTA, CDR2 FQGNSA. The CDR3 covers 16 residues. Trimming left V 5 bases short and J 3 bases short, with 18 bases between.

The chain employs TRBV9 and TRBJ2-3; unclear D gene. The germline V gene encodes CDR1 SGDLS and CDR2 YYNGEE. The CDR3 has 15 amino acids. V lost 0 bases, J lost 1 base, and 9 bases lay in between. The CDR3 sequence is CASSVEGVGTDTQYF. The CDR3 DNA is TGTGCCAGCAGCGTAGAAGGAGTAGGCACAGATACGCAGTATTTT.